Listed below are T cell receptor beta chains from one sample, sequenced in a study of cytomegalovirus exposure and HLA in healthy donors. Produced via immunoSEQ multiplex PCR; TCRdb's table is partial and in-frame only. Of about 160,000 clones listed, approximately 80% are singletons. Input material: PBMCs. The receptors here all came from a male donor in good health and CMV-seropositive. The CDR3 runs from the conserved cysteine through the conserved F or W. D genes are given only for firm matches. Size values are once, few and many counts, or a class for expanded clones, and some rows have none.

j_call,d_call,clone_size,v_call,cdr3_aa,cdr3_nt
TRBJ2-3,TRBD1,.,TRBV7-9,CASSPGQGGDTQYF,TGTGCCAGCAGCCCCGGACAGGGGGGAGATACGCAGTATTTT
TRBJ2-1,TRBD2,.,TRBV5-1,CASSLGRAVYNEQFF,TGCGCCAGCAGCTTAGGGAGGGCAGTTTACAATGAGCAGTTCTTC
TRBJ1-2,TRBD1,.,TRBV11-3,CASSLYREGGPLNYGYTF,TGTGCCAGCAGCTTATATCGGGAAGGGGGCCCTTTAAACTATGGCTACACCTTC
TRBJ1-2,.,.,TRBV7-9,CASSLEGHGYTF,TGTGCCAGCAGCTTAGAGGGACACGGCTACACCTTC
TRBJ2-3,TRBD2,.,TRBV12-5,CASVKRESTDTQYF,TGTGCTAGTGTTAAGCGGGAGAGCACAGATACGCAGTATTTT
TRBJ2-3,TRBD1,.,TRBV7-9,CASSAGTGGWDTQYF,TGTGCCAGCAGCGCCGGGACAGGGGGCTGGGATACGCAGTATTTT
TRBJ2-1,TRBD2,.,TRBV9,CASSAISAGVYNEQFF,TGTGCCAGCAGCGCCATCTCAGCGGGAGTATACAATGAGCAGTTCTTC
TRBJ1-2,.,few,TRBV7-9,CASSAGSTPYGYTF,TGTGCCAGCAGCGCAGGGTCCACACCCTATGGCTACACCTTC
TRBJ2-7,TRBD1,.,TRBV5-1,CASRAGQGVSYEQYF,TGCGCCAGCAGGGCGGGACAGGGGGTATCCTACGAGCAGTACTTC
TRBJ2-1,TRBD2,.,TRBV7-2,CASSTMTSGKFSEQFF,TGTGCCAGCAGCACTATGACTAGCGGGAAATTTAGTGAGCAGTTCTTC
TRBJ2-7,TRBD1,.,TRBV19,CASSRDREFSYEQYF,TGTGCCAGTAGTAGGGACAGGGAGTTCTCCTACGAGCAGTACTTC
TRBJ2-7,.,.,TRBV18,CASSRLESSYEQYF,TGTGCCAGCTCGCGTCTCGAGAGCTCCTACGAGCAGTACTTC
TRBJ2-5,TRBD2,once,TRBV7-8,CASSLTGLAGETQYF,TGTGCCAGCAGCTTAACCGGACTAGCGGGAGAGACCCAGTACTTC
TRBJ2-7,TRBD1,.,TRBV15,CATSPSGTAAYEQYF,TGTGCCACCAGTCCGTCCGGGACAGCAGCCTACGAGCAGTACTTC